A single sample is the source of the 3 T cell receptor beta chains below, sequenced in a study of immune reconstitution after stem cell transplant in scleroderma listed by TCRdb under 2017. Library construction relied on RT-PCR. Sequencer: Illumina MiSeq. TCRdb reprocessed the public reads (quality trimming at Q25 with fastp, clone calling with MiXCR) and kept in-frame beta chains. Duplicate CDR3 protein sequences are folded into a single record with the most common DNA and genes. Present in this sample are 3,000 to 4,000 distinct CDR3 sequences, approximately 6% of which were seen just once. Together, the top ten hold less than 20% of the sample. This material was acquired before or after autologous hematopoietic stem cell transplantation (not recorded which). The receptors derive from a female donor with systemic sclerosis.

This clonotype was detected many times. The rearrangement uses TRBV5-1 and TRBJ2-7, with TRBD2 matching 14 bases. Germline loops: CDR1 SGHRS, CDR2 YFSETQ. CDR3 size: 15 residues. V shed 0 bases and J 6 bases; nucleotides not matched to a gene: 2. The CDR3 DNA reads TGCGCCAGCAGCTTGGGACTAGCGGGAGGGGTCGAGCAGTACTTC. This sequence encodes CASSLGLAGGVEQYF. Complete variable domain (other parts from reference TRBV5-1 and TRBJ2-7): KAGVTQTPRYLIKTRGQQVTLSCSPISGHRSVSWYQQTPGQGLQFLFEYFSETQRNKGNFPGRFSGRQFSNSRSEMNVSTLELGDSALYLCASSLGLAGGVEQYFGPGTRLTVT.

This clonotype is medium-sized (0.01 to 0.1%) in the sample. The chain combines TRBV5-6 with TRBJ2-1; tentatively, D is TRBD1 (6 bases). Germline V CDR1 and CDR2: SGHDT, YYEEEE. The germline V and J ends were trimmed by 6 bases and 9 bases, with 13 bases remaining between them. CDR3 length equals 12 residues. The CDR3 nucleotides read TGTGCCAGCAATAGGGGGAACGGTGAGCAGTTCTTC. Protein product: CASNRGNGEQFF.

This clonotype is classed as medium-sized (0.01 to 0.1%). CDR3 in DNA: TGTGCCAGCAGCGCCCGGGCCCTCTCTGGAAACACCATATATTTT. Translating it yields CASSARALSGNTIYF. The rearrangement links TRBV9 to TRBJ1-3; D ambiguous. Trimming left V 3 bases short and J 0 bases short, with 10 bases between. Germline assignment: CDR1 SGDLS and CDR2 YYNGEE. CDR3 length: 15 residues.